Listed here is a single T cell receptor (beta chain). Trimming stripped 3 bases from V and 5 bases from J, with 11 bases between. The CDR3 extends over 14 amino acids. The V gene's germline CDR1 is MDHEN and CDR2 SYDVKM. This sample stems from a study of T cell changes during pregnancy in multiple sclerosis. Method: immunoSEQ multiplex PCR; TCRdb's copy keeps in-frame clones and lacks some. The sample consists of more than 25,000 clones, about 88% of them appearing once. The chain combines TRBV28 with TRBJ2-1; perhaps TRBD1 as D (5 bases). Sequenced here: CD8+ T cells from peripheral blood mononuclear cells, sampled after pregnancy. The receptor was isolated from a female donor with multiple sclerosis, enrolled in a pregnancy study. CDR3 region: CASSFADTNNEQFF. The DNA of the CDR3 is TGTGCCAGCAGTTTCGCGGACACTAACAATGAGCAGTTCTTC.